This T cell receptor beta chain is drawn from a study of cytomegalovirus exposure and HLA in healthy donors. Study findings and constraints: Cytomegalovirus association was assigned to about 150 TCR beta chains.

The PCR was carried out with 60 Vbeta primers and 13 Jbeta primers. This table comes from immunoSEQ multiplex PCR, and its TCRdb copy is limited to in-frame clones, with some not included. This table holds about 200,000 clones, more than 75% found once. Trimming removed 5 bases at V and 7 bases at J, with 11 bases between. Germline CDR1 reads MRHNA; CDR2 reads SNTAGT. CDR3 length: 13 residues. As regards this clone: The antigen remains undetermined.

The V call is TRBV6-4, the J call TRBJ2-2, with D perhaps TRBD1 (5 bases). The sample taken for sequencing was PBMCs. This sequence originates from a woman in her late teens or twenties in good health and CMV-seronegative. The CDR3 region has the DNA TGTGCCAGCAGTTCAGGGTTCGGCGGGGAGCTGTTTTTT. This encodes CASSSGFGGELFF.